The 23 T cell receptor beta chains presented below share a single source sample, sequenced in a study of CD8+ T cells in alopecia areata. Treatment defined: oral pan-JAK inhibitor, 5-10 mg twice daily. Reverse transcribed after extraction, RNA yielded cDNA as the sequencing template. TCRdb keeps only in-frame clones here, not all; method: immunoSEQ multiplex PCR. The table includes 200,000 or so clones, 35% to 45% detected once. The specimen comprised CD4+ T cells sorted from blood, sampled between weeks 30 and 35, from a patient treated with tofacitinib. These receptors all come from a human donor with alopecia areata.

The rearrangement uses TRBV7-6 and TRBJ2-3; 9 bases are a match to TRBD1. The ends lost 0 bases at V and 4 bases at J; junction bases unmatched: 5. This CDR3 is 16 amino acids long. From germline, CDR1 is SGHVS and CDR2 FNYEAQ. CDR3 coding DNA: TGTGCCAGCAGCTTAGCTACGGGACAGGGTTCAGATACGCAGTATTTT. It translates to CASSLATGQGSDTQYF.

This chain connects TRBV7-8 to TRBJ2-1; 15 nucleotides line up with TRBD2. Germline CDR1 SGHVS, CDR2 FQNEAQ. There are 17 residues in the CDR3. Germline trimming cut 6 bases from V and 9 bases from J; bases unmatched to any gene: 12. The CDR3 region is CASRPTPWTSGRAEQFF. CDR3 DNA: TGTGCCAGCAGGCCGACCCCCTGGACTAGCGGGAGGGCTGAGCAGTTCTTC. The whole variable domain, filled in from reference TRBV7-8 and TRBJ2-1, reads GAGVSQSPRYKVAKRGQDVALRCDPISGHVSLFWYQQALGQGPEFLTYFQNEAQLDKSGLPSDRFFAERPEGSVSTLKIQRTQQEDSAVYLCASRPTPWTSGRAEQFFGPGTRLTVL.

The CDR3 protein is CSARNTEAFF. In DNA, the CDR3 is TGCAGTGCTAGAAACACTGAAGCTTTCTTT. This chain connects TRBV20-1 to TRBJ1-1; D is unclear. Trimming shortened V by 2 bases and J by 2 bases, and 0 bases separated the two germline ends. The CDR3 totals 10 residues. Germline CDR1 DFQATT, CDR2 SNEGSKA (reference sequence).

This chain joins TRBV19 and TRBJ1-1, with D hard to call. With 7 bases removed from V and 2 bases from J, the gap between germline ends came to 11 bases. The CDR3 length is 13 residues. Looked up from germline, CDR1 is LNHDA and CDR2 is SQIVND (reference sequence). CDR3: CASMGRRNTEAFF. CDR3 in DNA: TGTGCCAGTATGGGTAGGAGAAACACTGAAGCTTTCTTT.

The chain has TRBV5-1 and TRBJ1-5; 7 positions match TRBD1. Germline V gene data show CDR1 as SGHRS and CDR2 as YFSETQ. This CDR3 is built from 15 residues. J gave up 2 bases and V 2 bases, and 4 bases lay outside the gene matches. The CDR3: CASSFSGGGNQPQHF. The CDR3 DNA reads TGCGCCAGCAGCTTCTCAGGGGGTGGCAATCAGCCCCAGCATTTT.

V is TRBV11-2 and J is TRBJ2-7; tentative D call: TRBD1 (5 bases). The germline CDR1 and CDR2 sequences are SGHAT and FQNNGV. This CDR3 spans 16 amino acids. V was shortened by 0 bases and J by 1 base, with 13 bases between the two germline ends. In DNA, the CDR3 is TGTGCCAGCAGCTTAGAGTCGGCAGGGATATCCTACGAGCAGTACTTC. It encodes CASSLESAGISYEQYF.

The chain has TRBV2 and TRBJ1-1, with D hard to call. V was clipped by 1 base and J by 3 bases, with 9 bases between them. The V gene's germline CDR1 is SNHLY and CDR2 FYNNEI. This CDR3 comprises 14 residues. The chain's CDR3 is CASSEERVYTEAFF. The CDR3 DNA sequence: TGTGCCAGCAGTGAAGAACGGGTTTACACTGAAGCTTTCTTT.

The V call is TRBV6-6, the J call TRBJ1-2; D not certain. Trimming took 4 bases from V and 4 from J, leaving 7 bases between them. The germline gives CDR1 MNHNY, CDR2 SVGAGI (reference sequence). CDR3 length: 12 residues. The CDR3 DNA sequence: TGTGCCAGCAGTTCCGATGCCTATGGCTACACCTTC. Translated: CASSSDAYGYTF.

In this sample, this clone turned up many times. J is TRBJ2-1 and V is TRBV7-2; D gene unclear. There are 15 residues in the CDR3. V was clipped by 1 base and J by 0 bases, with 7 bases between them. In germline, CDR1 is SGHTA, CDR2 FQGNSA. This chain's CDR3 is CASSLEARSYNEQFF. The DNA of the CDR3 is TGTGCCAGCAGCTTAGAGGCCCGCTCCTACAATGAGCAGTTCTTC.

This clone has more than one count but fewer than ten. This chain uses TRBV7-9 with TRBJ2-2; D is unclear. Per germline, CDR1 SEHNR and CDR2 FQNEAQ (reference sequence). V was clipped by 10 bases and J by 4 bases, with 10 bases between them. CDR3 size: 12 residues. The CDR3 DNA reads TGTGCCAACAACCGACCCACCGGGGAGCTGTTTTTT. Encoded protein: CANNRPTGELFF.

There are a few counts of this clone. V and J are TRBV14 and TRBJ1-2; D gene unclear. From germline, CDR1 is SGHDN and CDR2 FVKESK. The CDR3 spans 13 residues. V lost 4 bases to trimming and J lost 9 bases, with 15 bases between them. The DNA of the CDR3 is TGTGCCAGCAGCCCCGGGCGAGATCGCCGCTACACCTTC. Protein product: CASSPGRDRRYTF.

In its sample, this clone was seen a few times. This sequence joins TRBV5-1 and TRBJ2-7; 7 bases align to TRBD1. Germline V gene lookup returns CDR1 SGHRS and CDR2 YFSETQ. Germline trimming cut 4 bases from V and 6 bases from J; bases unmatched to any gene: 16. CDR3 length equals 16 residues. This CDR3 is CASSRSDRVPFFEQYF. CDR3 sequence (DNA): TGCGCCAGCAGCCGCAGTGACAGGGTTCCATTTTTCGAGCAGTACTTC.

With respect to this clone: The sample has other DNA sequences that encode this CDR3 too. The J gene is TRBJ1-1, the V gene TRBV18; D unresolved. CDR1 KGHSH and CDR2 LQKENI come from the germline V gene. The length of the CDR3 is 13 residues. Trimming took off 3 bases at V and 0 bases at J, with 5 bases between the two ends. The CDR3 sequence: CASSPALNTEAFF. The CDR3 nucleotides read TGTGCCAGCTCACCGGCCCTGAACACTGAAGCTTTCTTT.

The gene calls are TRBV5-1 and TRBJ1-5; maybe TRBD1 (6 bases). The CDR3 sequence is 13 residues long. Germline V gene lookup returns CDR1 SGHRS and CDR2 YFSETQ. V was pared by 3 bases and J by 7 bases, with 11 bases between. The chain's CDR3 is CASSYDRYQPQHF. The CDR3 DNA reads TGCGCCAGCAGCTACGACAGGTACCAGCCCCAGCATTTT.

The rearrangement joins TRBV6-1 to TRBJ2-7; 11 nucleotides match TRBD2. With 6 bases clipped from V and 6 bases from J, the junction kept 7 bases outside the gene matches. The germline V gene has CDR1 MNHNS and CDR2 SASEGT. The length of the CDR3 is 14 residues. CDR3 loop: CASRLAGVSSEQYF. CDR3 nucleotides: TGTGCCAGCAGACTAGCGGGAGTTAGTTCCGAGCAGTACTTC.

This clone was counted between two and nine times. The chain has TRBV5-4 and TRBJ2-3, with D possibly being TRBD2 (5 bases). V was trimmed by 4 bases and J by 6 bases, leaving 21 bases between them. In germline, CDR1 is SGHNT, CDR2 YYREEE (reference sequence). The CDR3 loop spans 16 amino acids. Written as DNA, the CDR3 is TGTGCCAGCAGCAGCGGAGGTCTAGCTATCCTTGATACGCAGTATTTT. Translating it yields CASSSGGLAILDTQYF.

The V and J genes are TRBV30 and TRBJ1-5; D gene unclear. The CDR3 is 14 amino acids. Between the trimmed V and J ends, which lost 0 bases and 7 bases, there was a span of 13 bases. Looked up from germline, CDR1 is GTSNPN and CDR2 is SVGIG (reference sequence). CDR3 protein: CAWSVNGLWQPQHF. CDR3 bases: TGTGCCTGGAGTGTAAATGGCTTGTGGCAGCCCCAGCATTTT.

This chain connects TRBV29-1 to TRBJ1-1; no definite D call. With 5 bases removed from V and 4 bases from J, the gap between germline ends came to 5 bases. CDR1 and CDR2 (germline): SQVTM, ANQGSEA. The CDR3 is 10 amino acids. The CDR3 loop reads CSVLGTEAFF. CDR3 nucleotide sequence: TGCAGCGTTCTCGGCACTGAAGCTTTCTTT.

To note about this clone: The sample holds other DNA sequences that translate to the same CDR3. This chain connects TRBV5-1 to TRBJ2-5; TRBD2 is a possible D gene (6 bases). The CDR3 totals 13 residues. Germline CDR1 reads SGHRS; CDR2 reads YFSETQ. The ends were cut back, 2 bases at V and 5 bases at J, with 10 bases in the middle. The CDR3 region has the DNA TGCGCCAGCAGCTTCGGGGGTCAGGAGACCCAGTACTTC. This translates into CASSFGGQETQYF.

This clone was observed a handful of times. V is TRBV6-5 and J is TRBJ1-3, with D uncertain. The CDR3 is made up of 13 amino acids. CDR1 and CDR2 from the germline V gene are MNHEY and SVGAGI. V was trimmed by 4 bases and J by 1 base, leaving 5 bases between them. The CDR3 loop is CASSLGSGNTIYF. The CDR3 DNA reads TGTGCCAGCAGTTTAGGGTCTGGAAACACCATATATTTT.

The chain combines TRBV7-9 with TRBJ2-3; TRBD2 might be the D (5 bases). Deletions cut 4 bases from V and 4 bases from J, with 24 bases between. This CDR3 is built from 18 residues. Looked up from germline, CDR1 is SEHNR and CDR2 is FQNEAQ (reference sequence). This CDR3 reads CASSSRSSGELVADTQYF. The CDR3 region has the DNA TGTGCCAGCAGCTCAAGATCGAGCGGCGAACTTGTCGCAGATACGCAGTATTTT.

The chain links TRBV30 to TRBJ2-7; no clear D. Germline V gives CDR1 GTSNPN, CDR2 SVGIG (reference sequence). V lost 4 bases to trimming and J lost 3 bases, with 13 bases between them. The CDR3 covers 13 residues. The CDR3 spells CAWIDQDGYEQYF. CDR3 coding DNA: TGTGCCTGGATAGACCAGGACGGCTACGAGCAGTACTTC.

This clone was observed a few times. The chain links TRBV21-1 to TRBJ2-4. TRBV21-1 is an annotated pseudogene. CDR3 length: 10 amino acids. CDR3 DNA sequence: TGTGCCAGCAGCATGTACATTCAGTACTTC. This codes for CASSMYIQYF.